These T cell receptor beta chains were read from a single sample in a study of cytomegalovirus exposure and HLA in healthy donors. Assay: immunoSEQ multiplex PCR; the TCRdb copy retains only in-frame clones and omits some. The table lists 95,000 to 150,000 clones, over 65% of them singletons. What was sequenced was PBMCs. These receptors came from a woman aged 35 to 49 in good health and CMV-seropositive. Both conserved end residues are part of each CDR3. The order of the fields is D gene, V gene, clone size, CDR3 length, J gene, CDR3 protein, CDR3 DNA. The D gene is left open where the match is weak. A row's size may be missing; if present it is once, few, many or a size class.

-	TRBV21-1	-	15	TRBJ2-7	CASSKFGQATYEQYF	TGTGCCAGCAGCAAATTTGGACAGGCGACCTACGAGCAGTACTTC
TRBD2	TRBV9	-	18	TRBJ2-3	CASSPPPGLAGVTDTQYF	TGTGCCAGCAGCCCCCCCCCAGGACTAGCGGGGGTCACAGATACGCAGTATTTT
-	TRBV7-2	-	14	TRBJ2-2	CASTTGSHTGELFF	TGTGCCAGCACCACAGGTTCCCACACCGGGGAGCTGTTTTTT
-	TRBV30	-	15	TRBJ2-2	CAWSVGDKNTGELFF	TGTGCCTGGAGTGTAGGCGACAAGAACACCGGGGAGCTGTTTTTT
TRBD2	TRBV7-2	-	15	TRBJ2-7	CASSYLAGGLYEQYF	TGTGCCAGCAGCTACTTAGCGGGGGGTCTCTACGAGCAGTACTTC
TRBD1	TRBV9	-	18	TRBJ2-2	CASSVSLIRGQNTGELFF	TGTGCCAGCAGCGTAAGTCTTATTAGGGGGCAGAACACCGGGGAGCTGTTTTTT
-	TRBV19	-	15	TRBJ1-1	CASSIDPLRQTEAFF	TGTGCCAGTAGTATAGATCCCCTCCGACAGACTGAAGCTTTCTTT
TRBD2	TRBV28	-	15	TRBJ2-7	CASSTAGTSSYEQYF	TGTGCCAGCAGCACAGCCGGGACTAGCAGCTACGAGCAGTACTTC
-	TRBV7-3	-	15	TRBJ1-1	CASSLGEGVNTEAFF	TGTGCCAGCAGCTTAGGGGAGGGGGTGAACACTGAAGCTTTCTTT
-	TRBV5-1	-	15	TRBJ1-2	CASSATTGQGSGYTF	TGCGCCAGCAGCGCAACCACCGGGCAGGGAAGTGGCTACACCTTC
TRBD2	TRBV5-1	once	16	TRBJ2-1	CASSLSPGGTYNEQFF	TGCGCCAGCAGCTTGTCGCCGGGAGGAACCTACAATGAGCAGTTCTTC
TRBD1	TRBV6-5	once	16	TRBJ2-5	CASSYSTGDRQETQYF	TGTGCCAGCAGTTATTCAACAGGGGATCGGCAAGAGACCCAGTACTTC
-	TRBV7-3	-	13	TRBJ2-6	CASGSSGANVLTF	TGTGCCAGCGGGAGCTCTGGGGCCAACGTCCTGACTTTC
-	TRBV5-4	few	12	TRBJ2-1	CASSHPRGEQFF	TGTGCCAGCAGCCACCCCCGCGGCGAGCAGTTCTTC
TRBD2	TRBV5-1	once	15	TRBJ2-1	CASSFLLAGGHEQFF	TGCGCCAGCAGCTTTTTACTAGCGGGAGGTCATGAGCAGTTCTTC
TRBD2	TRBV15	-	17	TRBJ2-3	CATSKTLAGSSTDTQYF	TGTGCCACCAGCAAAACTTTAGCGGGTTCTAGCACAGATACGCAGTATTTT
-	TRBV11-3	once	15	TRBJ1-1	CASSPGEGRGTEAFF	TGTGCCAGCAGCCCCGGTGAGGGCCGAGGCACTGAAGCTTTCTTT
-	TRBV7-9	once	15	TRBJ2-2	CASSLWLANTGELFF	TGTGCCAGCAGCTTATGGCTGGCAAACACCGGGGAGCTGTTTTTT
-	TRBV25-1	-	14	TRBJ1-5	CATGEGPGSQPQHF	TGTGCCACCGGGGAGGGGCCTGGTAGTCAGCCCCAGCATTTT
-	TRBV25-1	once	15	TRBJ1-2	CASSGLSSHKNGYTF	TGTGCCAGCAGTGGGCTCTCCTCCCATAAAAATGGCTACACCTTC
TRBD2	TRBV28	-	16	TRBJ2-7	CASSTGLAGVPYEQYF	TGTGCCAGCAGTACGGGACTAGCGGGAGTCCCCTACGAGCAGTACTTC
-	TRBV19	few	12	TRBJ1-5	CASSILNQPQHF	TGTGCCAGTAGTATTCTCAATCAGCCCCAGCATTTT
TRBD1	TRBV9	-	15	TRBJ1-3	CASSADRGDLNTIYF	TGTGCCAGCAGCGCAGACAGGGGAGACTTGAACACCATATATTTT
TRBD2	TRBV9	-	15	TRBJ2-3	CASSPSGYSTDTQYF	TGTGCCAGCAGCCCTAGCGGGTATAGCACAGATACGCAGTATTTT
TRBD1	TRBV11-2	once	17	TRBJ1-2	CASSNPGQQDYNYGYTF	TGTGCCAGCAGCAACCCGGGACAGCAAGATTATAACTATGGCTACACCTTC
-	TRBV27	-	17	TRBJ1-2	CASSPTLATGYNYGYTF	TGTGCCAGCAGTCCCACGCTTGCAACAGGATATAACTATGGCTACACCTTC
TRBD1	TRBV11-3	-	15	TRBJ1-2	CASSPPGQGYYGYTF	TGTGCCAGCAGCCCTCCGGGACAGGGCTACTATGGCTACACCTTC
TRBD2	TRBV19	-	15	TRBJ2-5	CASSIGRGYRETQYF	TGTGCCAGTAGTATAGGGCGGGGGTATCGTGAGACCCAGTACTTC
TRBD1	TRBV28	-	14	TRBJ2-7	CASSLGTGGNEQYF	TGTGCCAGCAGTTTAGGGACAGGGGGCAACGAGCAGTACTTC
-	TRBV15	-	14	TRBJ1-2	CATSRDPGVIGYTF	TGTGCCACCAGCAGAGATCCGGGTGTTATTGGCTACACCTTC
-	TRBV6-5	-	15	TRBJ2-3	CASSSPIQAADTQYF	TGTGCCAGCAGTTCCCCCATTCAGGCAGCAGATACGCAGTATTTT
TRBD2	TRBV7-6	few	17	TRBJ2-2	CASSPTTSGGNTGELFF	TGTGCCAGCAGCCCCACCACTAGCGGGGGGAACACCGGGGAGCTGTTTTTT
-	TRBV12-5	once	14	TRBJ1-6	CASGFAGASSPLHF	TGTGCTAGTGGTTTTGCGGGGGCAAGTTCACCCCTCCACTTT
TRBD1	TRBV30	-	13	TRBJ1-3	CAWGTGAGNTIYF	TGTGCCTGGGGAACAGGGGCCGGAAACACCATATATTTT
TRBD1	TRBV5-1	-	17	TRBJ1-1	CASSLLGTGSLNTEAFF	TGCGCCAGCAGCTTGCTAGGGACAGGGAGTTTGAACACTGAAGCTTTCTTT
TRBD2	TRBV9	once	15	TRBJ2-7	CASSVSGGRAGEQYF	TGTGCCAGCAGCGTAAGTGGTGGGAGGGCCGGAGAGCAGTACTTC
TRBD2	TRBV9	-	17	TRBJ2-1	CASSGMTSGSSYNEQFF	TGTGCCAGCAGCGGGATGACTAGCGGAAGCTCCTACAATGAGCAGTTCTTC
TRBD2	TRBV7-3	few	15	TRBJ2-1	CASSFQAGAWDEQFF	TGTGCCAGCAGCTTCCAAGCGGGGGCCTGGGATGAGCAGTTCTTC
-	TRBV12-5	-	14	TRBJ2-2	CASGLRGNTGELFF	TGTGCTAGTGGTTTAAGGGGGAACACCGGGGAGCTGTTTTTT
TRBD1	TRBV27	-	15	TRBJ1-5	CASSFIWDRAQPQHF	TGTGCCAGCAGTTTTATCTGGGACAGGGCTCAGCCCCAGCATTTT
TRBD1	TRBV19	-	15	TRBJ2-3	CASSIQTGGTDTQYF	TGTGCCAGTAGTATACAAACAGGGGGCACAGATACGCAGTATTTT
TRBD1	TRBV9	few	15	TRBJ1-2	CASSGHRGRHYGYTF	TGTGCCAGCAGCGGTCACAGGGGGCGGCACTATGGCTACACCTTC
TRBD1	TRBV11-3	-	17	TRBJ1-3	CASSLNRDRFSGNTIYF	TGTGCCAGCAGCTTAAACCGGGACAGGTTCTCTGGAAACACCATATATTTT
TRBD2	TRBV13	-	17	TRBJ2-1	CASCKARGGVPYNEQFF	TGTGCCAGCTGCAAGGCGCGCGGGGGAGTTCCGTACAATGAGCAGTTCTTC
-	TRBV28	-	13	TRBJ1-5	CASSSGVQGPQHF	TGTGCCAGCAGTTCAGGGGTCCAAGGGCCCCAGCATTTT
TRBD2	TRBV2	-	14	TRBJ2-1	CARSGTSGRNEQFF	TGTGCCAGGTCAGGGACTAGCGGGAGGAATGAGCAGTTCTTC
TRBD1	TRBV30	-	16	TRBJ2-7	CAWSKFGTGSSYEQYF	TGTGCCTGGAGTAAGTTTGGGACAGGGAGCTCCTACGAGCAGTACTTC
TRBD2	TRBV10-2	-	18	TRBJ2-7	CASSESGRLAVLNYEQYF	TGCGCCAGCAGTGAGTCTGGACGACTAGCGGTTCTCAACTACGAGCAGTACTTC
-	TRBV7-9	once	13	TRBJ2-7	CASSPRGYNEQYF	TGTGCCAGCAGCCCCCGCGGATACAACGAGCAGTACTTC
TRBD1	TRBV18	-	13	TRBJ2-5	CASSDRGGETQYF	TGTGCCAGTTCGGACAGGGGAGGGGAGACCCAGTACTTC
-	TRBV6-1	-	17	TRBJ1-3	CASSESALVGRSNTIYF	TGTGCCAGCAGTGAATCAGCTTTGGTAGGGAGATCCAACACCATATATTTT
TRBD1	TRBV5-1	-	16	TRBJ1-2	CASSVQGVGSDYGYTF	TGCGCCAGCAGCGTTCAGGGGGTGGGGTCGGACTATGGCTACACCTTC
-	TRBV7-9	-	13	TRBJ1-1	CASSPTGNTEAFF	TGTGCCAGCAGCCCGACAGGGAACACTGAAGCTTTCTTT
TRBD1	TRBV29-1	-	12	TRBJ2-5	CSGTGGWETQYF	TGCAGCGGGACAGGGGGGTGGGAGACCCAGTACTTC
TRBD1	TRBV10-1	-	15	TRBJ1-1	CASSESGTGGNEAFF	TGCGCCAGCAGTGAGTCGGGGACAGGGGGAAATGAAGCTTTCTTT